What follows are 5 T cell receptor beta chains derived from one specimen sequenced in a study of T cells in Graves' hyperthyroidism and ophthalmopathy (dated by TCRdb to the late 2010s). The method behind the library was multiplex PCR. TCRdb records Illumina HiSeq 2000 as the sequencer. TCR beta CDR3 regions were amplified from RNA transcripts. The TCR CDR3 was subjected to a first round of RT-PCR using the HTBI primer set and the Qiagen OneStep RT-PCR kit. TCRdb passed the public sequencing reads through fastp at Q25 and MiXCR, retaining productive beta sequences. Each record represents a unique CDR3 protein, reported with the most common genes and DNA among its rows. Recorded for this sample are some 250,000 distinct CDR3 sequences; over 12% of them occurred a single time. The ten largest clones add up to roughly 31% of the sample. What was sequenced was blood. These receptors were obtained from a woman between 45 and 60 years old with Graves' hyperthyroidism that later progressed to Graves' ophthalmopathy.

The sample holds many counts of this clonotype. The chain employs TRBV27 and TRBJ1-2, with D perhaps matching TRBD1 (6 bases). The CDR3 extends over 14 amino acids. The V and J ends lost 6 bases and 7 bases respectively, with 18 bases between them. CDR1 is MNHEY, CDR2 SMNVEV, per germline (reference sequence). The DNA for the CDR3 is TGTGCCAGCAGATCTGCGGGGGGGCTCGGTGGCTACACCTTC. Its protein product is CASRSAGGLGGYTF.

This clonotype was detected many times. The chain recombines TRBV28 with TRBJ2-7; 8 nucleotides match TRBD2. There are 14 residues in the CDR3. Germline CDR1 reads MDHEN; CDR2 reads SYDVKM. After removal of 7 bases from V and 5 bases from J, the junction contained 10 bases not matched to a gene. CDR3 amino acids: CASTEAGRANEQYF. The CDR3 DNA reads TGTGCCAGCACCGAGGCCGGGAGGGCCAACGAGCAGTACTTC.

This clonotype occurred a few times. The J gene is TRBJ2-1, the V gene TRBV25-1; 10 bases line up with TRBD2. The CDR3 spans 19 residues. The germline gives CDR1 MGHDK, CDR2 SYGVNS. Unmatched junction bases numbered 13, after V lost 2 bases and J lost 3 bases. The CDR3 DNA is TGTGCCAGCAGTGAAGGCCCCGCTAGCGGGAGAGAGTTCTACAATGAGCAGTTCTTC. It codes for CASSEGPASGREFYNEQFF.

In its sample, this clonotype was seen a few times. The chain is built from TRBV12-3 or TRBV12-4 and TRBJ2-4; D uncertain. This CDR3 contains 14 residues. V lost 7 bases, J lost 4 bases, and 14 bases lay in between. CDR3 amino acids: CASTITDPKNIQYF. DNA of the CDR3: TGTGCCAGCACTATAACGGATCCTAAAAACATTCAGTACTTC.

This clonotype came up a few times. The chain combines TRBV2 with TRBJ1-5; D unresolved. V shed 6 bases and J shed 4 bases, with 13 bases lying between them. The CDR3 totals 14 residues. Per germline, CDR1 SNHLY and CDR2 FYNNEI. The CDR3 DNA follows: TGTGCCAGCAGAAGGTCCATAATTAATCAGCCCCAGCATTTT. Amino acid sequence: CASRRSIINQPQHF.